This T cell receptor (beta chain) came from a study of beta chain features in type 1 diabetes listed by TCRdb under 2018. For the study in its entirety: Mean age, gender distribution, total cell number and subset yield were not different between patients and healthy donors. A total of approximately 110,000,000 sorted cells were examined across all samples, and a strong correlation was observed between cell number per subset and RNA yield. The study compared the TCRB repertoires of sorted circulating CD4+ T cell subsets in recently diagnosed type 1 diabetes patients with those in matched healthy donors. Regulatory and stem cell-like memory subsets were isolated from only 8 patients and about eight healthy donors, whereas naive and central memory subsets came from all 30 or so donors. Summary of the overall study and its limitations: At VDJ recombination sites, type 1 diabetes patients had fewer insertions and more deleted nucleotides, which implies abnormalities in thymic rearrangement. PCR might favor shorter templates, but patient and control samples were amplified and corrected together, so any skew would affect both groups equally. A moderate but significant shortening of TCRB CDR3 length was observed in type 1 diabetes patients in all four CD4+ subsets. Because small numbers of individuals were included in the HLA sub-analyses, any influence of HLA type on TCRB rearrangement was left unresolved. Naive, central memory and regulatory TCRB repertoires appeared more similar among patients than among healthy donors. Because cDNA was sequenced instead of genomic DNA, highly expressing activated cells could be over-represented, though the groups showed no difference in activation or CD3 levels.

From a lookup of the germline V gene, CDR1 and CDR2 are LGHNA and YSLEER. Trimming leaves V shorter by 3 bases and J shorter by 5 bases, with the junction holding 9 bases beyond the gene matches. CDR3 length: 15 amino acids, cysteine to phenylalanine. Just CDR3 DNA is preserved here, 45 bases in frame from base 1. A note on this clone: Its recognized antigen is unknown. No per-base quality is available; no much larger clone lies one base away.

The High Capacity cDNA Reverse Transcription Kit was used to reverse transcribe all of the isolated RNA, meaning that expressed TCRB transcripts were what got sequenced. Naive, central memory and regulatory T cell samples underwent deep immunoSEQ sequencing, averaging roughly 3.5 million total reads per sample. After sorted cells were lysed in RLT buffer, RNA was extracted with DNase-treated RNeasy Micro or Mini kits, with the choice depending on cell number. Each cell subset was processed on its own to prevent cross-contamination, while patient and healthy donor samples were processed together. The immunoSEQ multiplex PCR was used to amplify TCRB sequences from cDNA, yielding 87-bp fragments that span the CDR3 region. Sequencing of the amplicons was done on the Illumina HiSeq platform. The original methods were these. PCR bias was computationally corrected using synthetic template baselines, reads within Hamming distance 2 were collapsed, and singletons that could not be merged were discarded. Reads were aligned to IMGT to assign V, D and J genes, CDR3 length, and insertions or deletions at six rearrangement sites. Within each subset, clonotype counts were normalized to the number of sorted cells before true diversity and Gini coefficients were calculated with the tcR R package. The overlap coefficient, calculated on TCRB nucleotide sequences, was used to measure repertoire sharing. TCRdb took over this immuneACCESS table, retaining in-frame rearrangements with V and J assigned. Such tables are incomplete; in checked studies, under half of the missing clones stem from an unresolved V gene, and the remainder is unexplained. That table is the source of V, J and clone size, and D and trimming were worked out from the DNA. This sample has 30,000 to 45,000 clones in its table, and about 65% of those were observed once. The ten largest clones add up to approximately 2% of the sample.

A single peripheral blood draw of approximately 120 mL on average was collected from each donor into heparinised tubes. A BD FACSAria II was used to sort naive, central memory, regulatory and stem cell-like memory CD4+ T cells with a panel that included CD45RO, CCR7, CD25, CD127, CD95 and CD27. Every sorted population had a purity above 95%. PBMCs were separated immediately by Lymphoprep density gradient centrifugation and were stained directly, without being cultured. Samples were stained and sorted in pairs, with one healthy donor and one patient per experiment, so that batch effects were minimized.

The chain links TRBV4-3 with TRBJ1-2; 7 of the junction bases match TRBD1. Sequenced input: Tregs from blood. Read against the paper, the sample's cell subset or site label means: regulatory CD4+ T cells. The source is a young woman in good health. Here is the DNA: TGCGCCAGCAGCCAGGGGCCAGGGGGGCGATATGGCTACACCTTC. This translates into CASSQGPGGRYGYTF.